The clone carrying this TCR beta chain appeared a few times. Its antigen is currently unknown. PCR used 60 Vbeta primers and 13 Jbeta primers. Sequencing used immunoSEQ multiplex PCR; TCRdb keeps in-frame clones, though not all of them. The sample carries tens of thousands of clones, about 85% recorded once. This sample stems from a study of cytomegalovirus exposure and HLA in healthy donors. Study outcomes and limitations: Presence/absence analyses assumed roughly uniform sequencing depth across donors, which may not hold. Accurate predictions that matched the HLA-A and HLA-B alleles of most subjects were reportedly made from TCR beta sequences. Researchers counted around 180 TCR beta chains as cytomegalovirus-associated.

V lost 2 bases and J 0 bases, leaving 11 bases between the germline ends. Germline values: CDR1 MNHNS, CDR2 SASEGT. CDR3 length equals 15 residues. This receptor was taken from a female donor in good health and CMV-seronegative. The chain carries TRBV6-1 and TRBJ2-7; no firm D call. Sequencing was done on a sample of PBMCs. The CDR3 DNA reads as TGTGCCAGCAGTGAAAACACCCTGGCCTCCTACGAGCAGTACTTC. Protein sequence: CASSENTLASYEQYF.